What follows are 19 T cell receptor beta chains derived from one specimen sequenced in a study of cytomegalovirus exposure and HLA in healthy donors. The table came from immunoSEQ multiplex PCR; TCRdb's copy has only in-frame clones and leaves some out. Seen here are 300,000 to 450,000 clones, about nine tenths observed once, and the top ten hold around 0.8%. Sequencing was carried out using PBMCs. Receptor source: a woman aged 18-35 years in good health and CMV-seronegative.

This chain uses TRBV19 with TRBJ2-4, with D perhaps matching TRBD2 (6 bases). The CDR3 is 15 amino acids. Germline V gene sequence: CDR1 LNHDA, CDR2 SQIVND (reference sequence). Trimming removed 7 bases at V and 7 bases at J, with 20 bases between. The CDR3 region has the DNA TGTGCCAGTATGGTTAGGTTGGCAGGGAGGAACATTCAGTACTTC. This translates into CASMVRLAGRNIQYF.

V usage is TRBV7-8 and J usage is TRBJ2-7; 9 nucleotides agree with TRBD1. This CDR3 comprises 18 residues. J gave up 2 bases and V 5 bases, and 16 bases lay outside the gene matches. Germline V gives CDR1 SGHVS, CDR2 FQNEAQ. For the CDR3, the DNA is TGTGCCAGCAGCGAGGGGGGACAGGGATACCCAGGGACCTACGAGCAGTACTTC. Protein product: CASSEGGQGYPGTYEQYF.

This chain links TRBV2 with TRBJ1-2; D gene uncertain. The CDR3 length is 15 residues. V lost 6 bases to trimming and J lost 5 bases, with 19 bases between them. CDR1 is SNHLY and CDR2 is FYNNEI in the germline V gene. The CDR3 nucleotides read TGTGCCAGCAGCGCGCGGGTCACACACTGGTATGGCTACACCTTC. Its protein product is CASSARVTHWYGYTF.

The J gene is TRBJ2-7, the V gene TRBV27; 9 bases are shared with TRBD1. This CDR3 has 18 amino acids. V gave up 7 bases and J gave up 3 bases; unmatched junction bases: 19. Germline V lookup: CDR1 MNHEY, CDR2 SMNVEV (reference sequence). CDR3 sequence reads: CASTGLGGQGATGYEQYF. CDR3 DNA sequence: TGTGCCAGCACAGGGCTGGGGGGACAGGGTGCGACGGGCTACGAGCAGTACTTC.

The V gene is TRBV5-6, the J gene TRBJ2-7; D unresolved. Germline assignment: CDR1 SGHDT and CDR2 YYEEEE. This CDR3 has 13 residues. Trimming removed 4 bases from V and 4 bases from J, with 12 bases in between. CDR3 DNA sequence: TGTGCCAGCAGCCGGCAGGTGGAATACGAGCAGTACTTC. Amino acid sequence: CASSRQVEYEQYF.

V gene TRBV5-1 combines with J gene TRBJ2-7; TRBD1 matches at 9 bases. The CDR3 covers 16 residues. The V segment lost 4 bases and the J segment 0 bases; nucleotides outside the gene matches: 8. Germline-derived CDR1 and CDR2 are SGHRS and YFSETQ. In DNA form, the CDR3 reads TGCGCCAGCAGCGGGGGACAGGGTGGGTTCTCCTACGAGCAGTACTTC. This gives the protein CASSGGQGGFSYEQYF.

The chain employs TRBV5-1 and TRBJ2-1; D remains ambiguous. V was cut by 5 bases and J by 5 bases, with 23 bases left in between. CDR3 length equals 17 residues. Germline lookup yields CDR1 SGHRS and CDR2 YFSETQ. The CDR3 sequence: CASRTRLLHRVDNEQFF. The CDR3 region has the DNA TGCGCCAGCAGGACACGGCTACTCCATCGTGTGGACAATGAGCAGTTCTTC.

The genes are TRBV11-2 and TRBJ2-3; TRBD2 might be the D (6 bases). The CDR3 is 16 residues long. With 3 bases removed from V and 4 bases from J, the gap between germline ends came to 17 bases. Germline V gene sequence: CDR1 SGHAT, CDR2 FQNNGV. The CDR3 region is CASSLLTRHSADTQYF. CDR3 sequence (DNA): TGTGCCAGCAGCTTGCTGACTAGACACTCCGCAGATACGCAGTATTTT.

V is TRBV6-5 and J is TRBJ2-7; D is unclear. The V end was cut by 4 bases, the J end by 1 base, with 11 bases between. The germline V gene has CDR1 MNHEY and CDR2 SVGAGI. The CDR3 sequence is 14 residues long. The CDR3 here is CASSLFDNSYEQYF. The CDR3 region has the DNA TGTGCCAGCAGTTTATTTGACAATTCCTACGAGCAGTACTTC.

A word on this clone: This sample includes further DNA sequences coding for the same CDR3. The CDR3 DNA follows: TGTGCCAGCAGTTACGACAGGGGACTCTACGAGCAGTACTTC. This sequence encodes CASSYDRGLYEQYF. The chain couples TRBV6-5 to TRBJ2-7, with 8 bases lining up with TRBD1. V lost 2 bases and J lost 3; bases outside the gene matches: 3. Per the germline V gene, CDR1 is MNHEY and CDR2 is SVGAGI. The CDR3 is 14 amino acids.

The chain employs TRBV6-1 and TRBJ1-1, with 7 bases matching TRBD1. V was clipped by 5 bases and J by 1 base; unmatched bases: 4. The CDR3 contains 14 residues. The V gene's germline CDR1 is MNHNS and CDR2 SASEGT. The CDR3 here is CASSLPGGNTEAFF. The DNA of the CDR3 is TGTGCCAGCAGTCTGCCAGGGGGGAACACTGAAGCTTTCTTT.

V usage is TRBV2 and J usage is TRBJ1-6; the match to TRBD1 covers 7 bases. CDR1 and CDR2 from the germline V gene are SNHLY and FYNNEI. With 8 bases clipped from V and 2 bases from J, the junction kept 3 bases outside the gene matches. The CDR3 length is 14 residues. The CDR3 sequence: CASGDRAYNSPLHF. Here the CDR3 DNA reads TGTGCCAGCGGGGACAGAGCCTATAATTCACCCCTCCACTTT.

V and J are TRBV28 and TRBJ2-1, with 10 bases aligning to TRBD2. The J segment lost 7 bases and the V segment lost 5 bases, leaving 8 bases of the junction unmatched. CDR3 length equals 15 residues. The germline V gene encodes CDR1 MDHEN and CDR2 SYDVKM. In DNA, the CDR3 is TGTGCCAGCAGTCCTCAGCGGGGGGGCCGGAATGAGCAGTTCTTC. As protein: CASSPQRGGRNEQFF.

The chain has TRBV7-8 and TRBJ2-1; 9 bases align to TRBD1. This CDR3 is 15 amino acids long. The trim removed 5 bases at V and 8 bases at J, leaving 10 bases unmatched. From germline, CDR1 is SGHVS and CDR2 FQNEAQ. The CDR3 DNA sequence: TGTGCCAGCAGCCTAAGGACAGGGGAGATCGATGAGCAGTTCTTC. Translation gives CASSLRTGEIDEQFF.

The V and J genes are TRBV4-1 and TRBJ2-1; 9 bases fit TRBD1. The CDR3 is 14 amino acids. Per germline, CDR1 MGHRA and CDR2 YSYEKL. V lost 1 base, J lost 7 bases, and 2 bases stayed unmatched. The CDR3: CASSQGTGANEQFF. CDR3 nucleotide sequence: TGCGCCAGCAGCCAAGGGACAGGGGCTAATGAGCAGTTCTTC.

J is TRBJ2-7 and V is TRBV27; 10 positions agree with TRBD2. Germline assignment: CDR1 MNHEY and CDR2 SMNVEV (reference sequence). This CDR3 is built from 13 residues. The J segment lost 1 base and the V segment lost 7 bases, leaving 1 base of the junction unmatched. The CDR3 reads CASKLAGSYEQYF. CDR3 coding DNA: TGTGCCAGCAAACTAGCGGGATCCTACGAGCAGTACTTC.

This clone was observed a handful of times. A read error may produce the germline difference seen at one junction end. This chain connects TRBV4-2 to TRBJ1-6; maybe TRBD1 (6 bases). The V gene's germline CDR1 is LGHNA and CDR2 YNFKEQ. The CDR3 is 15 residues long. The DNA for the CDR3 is TGTGCCAGCAGCCAAGAAGATAGGACAGCAAGACCTCTTAACTTT. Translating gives CASSQEDRTARPLNF.

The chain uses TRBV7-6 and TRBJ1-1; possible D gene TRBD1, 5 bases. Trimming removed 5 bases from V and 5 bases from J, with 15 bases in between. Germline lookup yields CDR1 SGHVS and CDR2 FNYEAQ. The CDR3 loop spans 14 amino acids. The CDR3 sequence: CASSLDTGGTEAFF. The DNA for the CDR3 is TGTGCCAGCAGCCTTGACACCGGGGGGACTGAAGCTTTCTTT.

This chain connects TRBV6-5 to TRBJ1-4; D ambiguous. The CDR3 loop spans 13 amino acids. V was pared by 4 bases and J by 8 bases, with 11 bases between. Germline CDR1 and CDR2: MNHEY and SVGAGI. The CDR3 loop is CASSFGGREKLFF. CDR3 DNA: TGTGCCAGCAGTTTTGGAGGGCGCGAAAAACTGTTTTTT.